A single sample gave rise to the 14 T cell receptor beta chains below, sequenced in a study of T cell repertoires in cytomegalovirus infection. TCRdb called the reads again in MiXCR, with one record for every CDR3 protein. In the table there are roughly 320,000 distinct CDR3 sequences, around 9.1% of which are singletons. What was sequenced was PBMCs. Source of these receptors: a human donor in good health (CMV status not recorded). Some clones in this sample may be carry-over from other donors' samples.

This clonotype was found many times. The chain recombines TRBV7-2 with TRBJ2-5; D call uncertain. The germline V and J ends were trimmed by 1 base and 4 bases, with 7 bases remaining between them. Germline V gives CDR1 SGHTA, CDR2 FQGNSA. This CDR3 has 13 residues. CDR3 loop: CASSLGRRETQYF. The CDR3 nucleotides read TGTGCCAGCAGCTTAGGGCGGCGAGAGACCCAGTACTTC.

At least ten counts were recorded for this clonotype. The chain carries TRBV15 and TRBJ1-1, with D tentatively TRBD1 (5 bases). The CDR3 length is 15 residues. CDR1 and CDR2 from the germline V gene are LNHNV and YYDKDF (reference sequence). V lost 3 bases and J 3 bases, leaving 14 bases between the germline ends. CDR3 sequence: CATSRNVIGDTEAFF. The CDR3 DNA follows: TGTGCCACCAGCAGGAATGTGATAGGGGACACTGAAGCTTTCTTT.

Here the CDR3 reads CASSPLDRDSGYTF. CDR3 bases: TGTGCCAGCTCACCTTTGGACAGGGACTCTGGCTACACCTTC. V usage is TRBV18 and J usage is TRBJ1-2, with 8 bases lining up with TRBD1. With 3 bases clipped from V and 7 bases from J, the junction kept 7 bases outside the gene matches. The CDR3 is made up of 14 amino acids. CDR1 and CDR2 from the germline V gene are KGHSH and LQKENI.

This clonotype was seen at least ten times. This chain connects TRBV12-3 or TRBV12-4 to TRBJ1-6; D unclear. CDR3 length: 15 residues. Trimming removed 1 base from V and 5 bases from J, with 9 bases in between. CDR3 DNA: TGTGCCAGCAGTTTAGACGTGACGAATAATTCACCCCTCCACTTT. Translated: CASSLDVTNNSPLHF.

The V and J genes are TRBV5-1 and TRBJ2-5, with 9 nucleotides matching TRBD1. CDR1 is SGHRS and CDR2 is YFSETQ in the germline V gene. V was pared by 0 bases and J by 12 bases, with 0 bases of the junction left unmatched. The CDR3 consists of 11 residues. CDR3 coding DNA: TGCGCCAGCAGCTTGGGACAGGGGGAGTACTTC. This sequence encodes CASSLGQGEYF.

In the case of this clonotype: This may be a read error: a much more frequent sequence differs by one nucleotide. The gene calls are TRBV12-3 or TRBV12-4 and TRBJ2-1; 7 nucleotides match TRBD1. The CDR3 contains 13 residues. With V trimmed by 6 bases and J by 6 bases, 5 bases remained unmatched. The CDR3 bases are TGTGCCAGCAGCCTGGGACAGACCAATGAGCAGTTCTTC. Translated, it gives CASSLGQTNEQFF.

This clonotype was recorded at least ten times. The CDR3 here is CASSLGGATGLYEQYF. DNA for the CDR3: TGTGCCAGCAGCTTAGGGGGGGCCACCGGACTCTACGAGCAGTACTTC. The chain combines TRBV7-9 with TRBJ2-7; D tentatively reads TRBD1 or TRBD2 (6 bases each). Germline lookup yields CDR1 SEHNR and CDR2 FQNEAQ (reference sequence). The CDR3 loop spans 16 amino acids. With 1 base removed from V and 3 bases from J, the gap between germline ends came to 16 bases.

The sample holds a few counts of this clonotype. This chain links TRBV7-9 with TRBJ2-7, with 9 positions matching TRBD2. The germline CDR1 and CDR2 sequences are SEHNR and FQNEAQ (reference sequence). This CDR3 region has 14 residues. J was trimmed by 4 bases and V by 5 bases; bases with no gene match: 6. CDR3 nucleotides: TGTGCCAGCAGCCTCGCGGGGGGGCGGTACGAGCAGTACTTC. Its protein product is CASSLAGGRYEQYF.

This clonotype was detected many times. The genes are TRBV12-3 or TRBV12-4 and TRBJ2-1; perhaps TRBD1 as D (6 bases). CDR3 length equals 14 residues. Trimming shortened V by 9 bases and J by 0 bases, and 12 bases separated the two germline ends. CDR3 in DNA: TGTGCCAGTATCCGGGACATCTCCTACAATGAGCAGTTCTTC. This encodes CASIRDISYNEQFF.

This clonotype was counted at least ten times. The chain couples TRBV10-3 to TRBJ2-3; D ambiguous. CDR3 size: 14 residues. V was pared by 2 bases and J by 2 bases, with 8 bases between. Germline V gene lookup returns CDR1 ENHRY and CDR2 SYGVKD. The CDR3 coding sequence is TGTGCCATCAGTGAGGCCACCTACACAGATACGCAGTATTTT. Encoded protein: CAISEATYTDTQYF.

This chain links TRBV23-1 with TRBJ2-5; TRBD2 agrees at 7 bases. Being an ORF, TRBV23-1 has a function that is uncertain. The CDR3 contains 17 residues. After removal of 4 bases from V and 1 base from J, the junction contained 12 bases not matched to a gene. Written as DNA, the CDR3 is TGCGCCAGCAGTCGCTATTCAAGGGAGGGGTTCCAAGAGACCCAGTACTTC. This sequence encodes CASSRYSREGFQETQYF.

This clonotype was detected ten times or more. The V gene is TRBV7-9, the J gene TRBJ2-3; D unclear. V was shortened by 4 bases and J by 7 bases, with 18 bases between the two germline ends. Germline CDR1 reads SEHNR; CDR2 reads FQNEAQ (reference sequence). CDR3 length: 15 residues. CDR3: CASSSYRDMRYTQYF. The CDR3 bases are TGTGCCAGCAGCTCTTACCGTGACATGCGATATACGCAGTATTTT.

This clonotype has a count of ten or more. CDR3: CATSDPTPDISSNQPQHF. Here the CDR3 DNA reads TGTGCCACCAGTGACCCGACTCCGGACATTTCTAGCAATCAGCCCCAGCATTTT. This rearrangement joins TRBV24-1 to TRBJ1-5; possibly TRBD1 for D (5 bases). Trimming stripped 4 bases from V and 0 bases from J, with 18 bases between. The CDR3 runs 18 residues. In germline, CDR1 is KGHDR, CDR2 SFDVKD.

This clonotype has ten or more counts. The DNA is left out, because the CDR3 cannot be placed on it with certainty; the CDR3 is given as TCRdb lists it. The chain links TRBV7-2 to TRBJ1-2. Looked up from germline, CDR1 is SGHTA and CDR2 is FQGNSA. The CDR3 sequence runs 14 residues, both termini included. The CDR3 spells CASSSSGLSYGYTF.